One sample yielded the 9 T cell receptor beta chains listed below, sequenced in a study of shared clonotypes between healthy human individuals (dated by TCRdb to about 2020). The method behind the library was the immunoSEQ multiplex PCR assay. The source is immuneACCESS, and TCRdb retained only in-frame sequences with V and J called. Part of the clones is not carried over; for the studies checked, unresolved V genes explain less than half of this, and the remainder is unexplained. The sample profile shows about 2 million clones; 90% to 95% of them were found once. Of the sample, about 0.13% falls within the top ten clones. Sequenced material: naive CD4+ T cells sorted from blood. The cell subset or site label here, explained by the study, means: CD45RA+ positively selected. The receptors here all came from a man younger than 35 in good health.

This rearrangement joins TRBV6-1 to TRBJ1-1, with D perhaps matching TRBD1 (5 bases). Germline loops: CDR1 MNHNS, CDR2 SASEGT. The V end lost 4 bases, the J end lost 4 bases, and 16 bases lay between the germline ends. The CDR3 runs 15 residues. The CDR3 DNA is TGTGCCAGCAGTGCCGTCTTGTACGGGGGCACTGAAGCTTTCTTT. Amino acid sequence: CASSAVLYGGTEAFF.

The chain has TRBV30 and TRBJ1-5, with a possible D match to TRBD1 (5 bases). V was shortened by 2 bases and J by 4 bases, with 15 bases between the two germline ends. Germline V gives CDR1 GTSNPN, CDR2 SVGIG (reference sequence). The CDR3 is made up of 15 amino acids. In DNA, the CDR3 is TGTGCCTGGAGTAGGGATTTAGGGGTAAATCAGCCCCAGCATTTT. It encodes CAWSRDLGVNQPQHF.

V usage is TRBV5-4 and J usage is TRBJ2-2, with TRBD2 matching over 9 bases. The CDR3 contains 15 residues. V shed 2 bases, J shed 4 bases, and the junction held 3 bases outside the gene matches. Germline assignment: CDR1 SGHNT and CDR2 YYREEE (reference sequence). CDR3 residues: CASSLSGGSTGELFF. The CDR3 nucleotides read TGTGCCAGCAGCTTAAGCGGGGGGTCCACCGGGGAGCTGTTTTTT.

The chain couples TRBV4-1 to TRBJ2-3; 11 nucleotides align to TRBD2. Looked up from germline, CDR1 is MGHRA and CDR2 is YSYEKL. CDR3 length: 17 residues. J gave up 1 base and V 2 bases, and 5 bases lay outside the gene matches. CDR3 loop: CASSQSELAGGTDTQYF. The CDR3 nucleotides are TGCGCCAGCAGCCAATCCGAACTAGCGGGGGGCACAGATACGCAGTATTTT.

J is TRBJ1-2 and V is TRBV4-3; perhaps TRBD1 as D (5 bases). The CDR3 length is 14 residues. Trimming removed 5 bases at V and 6 bases at J, with 16 bases between. CDR1 is LGHNA, CDR2 YSLEER, per germline. The CDR3 DNA reads as TGCGCCAGCAGCTCCCTAGGGCAGGGCGATGGCTACACCTTC. This gives the protein CASSSLGQGDGYTF.

This rearrangement joins TRBV7-2 to TRBJ2-1; D remains ambiguous. The CDR3 is 13 amino acids. V was shortened by 2 bases and J by 4 bases, with 6 bases between the two germline ends. Germline CDR1 and CDR2: SGHTA and FQGNSA. The CDR3 sequence is CASSLNAYNEQFF. The CDR3 DNA is TGTGCCAGCAGCTTAAACGCTTACAATGAGCAGTTCTTC.

The V call is TRBV2, the J call TRBJ1-5; no firm D call. The CDR3 has 12 residues. The germline V and J ends were trimmed by 6 bases and 1 base, with 4 bases remaining between them. Germline assignment: CDR1 SNHLY and CDR2 FYNNEI. CDR3 sequence (DNA): TGTGCCAGCAGCCCAAGCAATCAGCCCCAGCATTTT. Its translation: CASSPSNQPQHF.

This clone has just a few counts. The chain joins TRBV30 to TRBJ1-6, with D perhaps TRBD1 (5 bases). The CDR3 loop spans 12 amino acids. CDR1 GTSNPN and CDR2 SVGIG come from the germline V gene (reference sequence). V lost 7 bases and J 10 bases, leaving 14 bases between the germline ends. For the CDR3, the DNA is TGTGCCTCTCAAGGGGAACGATCACCCCTCCACTTT. This sequence encodes CASQGERSPLHF.

The CDR3 protein is CASSLGGLGGQETQYF. In nucleotides, the CDR3 is TGTGCCAGCAGCCTCGGGGGACTAGGGGGGCAAGAGACCCAGTACTTC. This sequence joins TRBV6-6 and TRBJ2-5; 8 bases align to TRBD2. Germline CDR1 is MNHNY and CDR2 is SVGAGI (reference sequence). CDR3 size: 16 residues. V shed 6 bases, J shed 2 bases, and the junction held 11 bases outside the gene matches.